One sample yielded the 2 T cell receptor beta chains listed below, sequenced in a study of T cell changes during pregnancy in multiple sclerosis (dated by TCRdb to between 2018 and 2020). Receptor libraries were prepared by the immunoSEQ multiplex PCR assay. TCRdb mirrors the immuneACCESS table, restricted to in-frame sequences. Some clones are absent from its copies; in checked studies, under half trace to an unresolved V gene, and the reason for the others is unknown. Counted in this sample were 35,000 to 45,000 clones; 85% to 90% of them appeared once. The ten largest account for approximately 0.62% of the sample. The sample here was CD4+ T cells from peripheral blood mononuclear cells, taken in the first trimester of pregnancy. The receptors were gathered from a female donor with multiple sclerosis, enrolled in a pregnancy study.

The chain uses TRBV6-1 and TRBJ2-3; TRBD1 is a possible D gene (5 bases). Germline V lookup: CDR1 MNHNS, CDR2 SASEGT. Trimming removed 4 bases from V and 2 bases from J, with 13 bases in between. This CDR3 region has 15 residues. In DNA form, the CDR3 reads TGTGCCAGCAGTGTTAACCCAGGGTCCACAGATACGCAGTATTTT. The encoded protein is CASSVNPGSTDTQYF.

The genes are TRBV2 and TRBJ1-1; D perhaps matches TRBD1 (6 bases). Trimming stripped 7 bases from V and 5 bases from J, with 32 bases between. The length of the CDR3 is 19 residues. The germline gives CDR1 SNHLY, CDR2 FYNNEI. CDR3 loop: CASTDKTSTGRFELTEAFF. CDR3 sequence (DNA): TGTGCCAGCACGGACAAGACCTCGACAGGTCGTTTCGAATTGACTGAAGCTTTCTTT.